These 32 T cell receptor beta chains originate from one sample sequenced in a study of regulatory T cells in long-lasting Graves disease. Library construction for TCR beta used iRepertoire HTBI primers and Arm-PCR of CDR3 regions. TCRdb used MiXCR to reprocess the multiplex PCR reads, holding one entry per CDR3 protein. Here the sample spans over 350,000 distinct CDR3 sequences, around 13% being singletons. As to time point: newly diagnosed GD, antithyroid drugs for less than 3 months. Preparation of the TCR library used RNA extracted from PBMCs. The sample was also linked to a second study, of T cells in Graves' hyperthyroidism and ophthalmopathy.

Source: peripheral blood mononuclear cells (PBMCs), taken at new diagnosis, from a patient treated with antithyroid drugs. These receptors came from a woman aged 45-59 years with Graves disease.

This clonotype was counted many times. This chain joins TRBV27 and TRBJ1-4, with a weak D call TRBD1 (5 bases). Trimming left V 1 base short and J 7 bases short, with 13 bases between. Germline V lookup: CDR1 MNHEY, CDR2 SMNVEV (reference sequence). The CDR3 extends over 15 amino acids. DNA of the CDR3: TGTGCCAGCAGTTTATGGGCGGGGGGGAGTGAAAAACTGTTTTTT. This codes for CASSLWAGGSEKLFF.

This clonotype was seen many times. This rearrangement joins TRBV5-1 to TRBJ2-5; D ambiguous. Trimming left V 0 bases short and J 5 bases short, with 8 bases between. This CDR3 contains 13 residues. The V gene's germline CDR1 is SGHRS and CDR2 YFSETQ. The CDR3 nucleotides read TGCGCCAGCAGCTTGGAGGCTCGGGAGACCCAGTACTTC. Encoded protein: CASSLEARETQYF.

This clonotype was counted many times. J is TRBJ2-1 and V is TRBV7-2; weak D call: TRBD2 (5 bases). CDR1 and CDR2 (germline): SGHTA, FQGNSA. CDR3 length: 18 residues. V was pared by 6 bases and J by 0 bases, with 21 bases between. The CDR3 spells CASRGSGNEYYSYNEQFF. The CDR3 coding sequence is TGTGCCAGCAGGGGAAGCGGAAATGAATACTACTCCTACAATGAGCAGTTCTTC.

This clonotype was observed at least ten times. This chain uses TRBV6-1 with TRBJ1-1; D is perhaps TRBD1 (6 bases). The CDR3 sequence is 14 residues long. V was clipped by 6 bases and J by 4 bases, with 15 bases between them. Looked up from germline, CDR1 is MNHNS and CDR2 is SASEGT. The CDR3 here is CASRSGRGATEAFF. The CDR3 coding sequence is TGTGCCAGCAGATCTGGACGGGGGGCCACTGAAGCTTTCTTT.

This clonotype came up many times. The J gene is TRBJ1-2, the V gene TRBV6-2 or TRBV6-3; D unresolved. Germline CDR1 and CDR2: MNHEY and SVGEGT. Trimming removed 2 bases from V and 1 base from J, with 5 bases in between. The CDR3 covers 13 residues. CDR3 protein: CASSYHSNYGYTF. The CDR3 nucleotides read TGTGCCAGCAGTTACCACAGTAACTATGGCTACACCTTC.

This clonotype turned up a few times. V and J are TRBV25-1 and TRBJ2-3; D uncertain. This CDR3 spans 14 amino acids. In germline, CDR1 is MGHDK, CDR2 SYGVNS. V gave up 7 bases and J gave up 6 bases, with 17 bases separating them. The CDR3 nucleotides are TGTGCCAGCAACCTGGGCAGTTCTGCGGATACGCAGTATTTT. Translating gives CASNLGSSADTQYF. Supplemented by reference TRBV25-1 and TRBJ2-3, the full variable domain reads EADIYQTPRYLVIGTGKKITLECSQTMGHDKMYWYQQDPGMELHLIHYSYGVNSTEKGDLSSESTVSRIRTEHFPLTLESARPSHTSQYLCASNLGSSADTQYFGPGTRLTVL.

This clonotype was found a few times. One junction end disagrees with the germline gene, perhaps due to a read error. The chain couples TRBV12-3 or TRBV12-4 to TRBJ2-2, with D unresolved. CDR3 size: 14 residues. The CDR3 DNA sequence: TGTGCCAGCAGTTTTGGGGTGAACACCAGGGAGCTGTTTTTT. Its translation is CASSFGVNTRELFF.

In this sample, this clonotype turned up many times. The chain couples TRBV28 to TRBJ1-5, with 9 bases lining up with TRBD1. V trimming: 5 bases; J trimming: 2 bases; junction bases outside the gene matches: 10. The CDR3 has 17 residues. Germline CDR1 is MDHEN and CDR2 is SYDVKM. CDR3 DNA sequence: TGTGCCAGCAGTCCATGGACAGGGGAGGAGGGCAATCAGCCCCAGCATTTT. Amino acid sequence: CASSPWTGEEGNQPQHF.

The chain joins TRBV5-1 to TRBJ2-5; D is possibly TRBD1 or TRBD2 (5 bases each). The length of the CDR3 is 14 residues. V was shortened by 4 bases and J by 2 bases, with 12 bases between the two germline ends. The germline V gene has CDR1 SGHRS and CDR2 YFSETQ. CDR3 nucleotide sequence: TGCGCCAGCAGCAAGGGACCAGTTCAAGAGACCCAGTACTTC. Protein: CASSKGPVQETQYF.

This clonotype was detected many times. V is TRBV2 and J is TRBJ2-1, with 8 positions matching TRBD1. Germline trimming cut 6 bases from V and 5 bases from J; bases unmatched to any gene: 6. Germline CDR1 and CDR2: SNHLY and FYNNEI. There are 14 residues in the CDR3. The CDR3 sequence is CASRPGQDNNEQFF. CDR3 bases: TGTGCCAGCAGACCGGGACAGGATAACAATGAGCAGTTCTTC.

Comment on this clonotype: A read error is possible here, since a much larger clone lies one base away. V usage is TRBV5-1 and J usage is TRBJ1-4; D remains ambiguous. There are 14 residues in the CDR3. V was cut by 4 bases and J by 5 bases, with 12 bases left in between. CDR1 and CDR2 from the germline V gene are SGHRS and YFSETQ. CDR3 residues: CASSPRAVNEKLFF. The CDR3 DNA reads TGCGCCAGCAGCCCTCGGGCAGTCAATGAAAAACTGTTTTTT. Looking up the rest from reference TRBV5-1 and TRBJ1-4 gives the full variable domain: KAGVTQTPRYLIKTRGQQVTLSCSPISGHRSVSWYQQTPGQGLQFLFEYFSETQRNKGNFPGRFSGRQFSNSRSEMNVSTLELGDSALYLCASSPRAVNEKLFFGSGTQLSVL.

This clonotype was detected many times. J is TRBJ1-1 and V is TRBV7-8; the D is unclear. This CDR3 region has 15 residues. With 1 base removed from V and 6 bases from J, the gap between germline ends came to 15 bases. The germline CDR1 and CDR2 sequences are SGHVS and FQNEAQ. CDR3 residues: CASSLVYFPEAEAFF. CDR3 nucleotides: TGTGCCAGCAGCTTAGTTTACTTTCCTGAGGCTGAAGCTTTCTTT.

The chain employs TRBV7-9 and TRBJ2-1; D ambiguous. Per the germline V gene, CDR1 is SEHNR and CDR2 is FQNEAQ (reference sequence). The length of the CDR3 is 11 residues. V was cut by 8 bases and J by 3 bases, with 5 bases left in between. The CDR3 is CASGFYNEQFF. DNA of the CDR3: TGTGCCAGCGGGTTCTACAATGAGCAGTTCTTC.

In its sample, this clonotype was seen many times. The rearrangement uses TRBV6-5 and TRBJ1-1; D uncertain. Germline loops: CDR1 MNHEY, CDR2 SVGAGI. The V end was cut by 4 bases, the J end by 4 bases, with 13 bases between. This CDR3 comprises 14 residues. The CDR3 here is CASSLRVAGTEAFF. The CDR3 DNA reads as TGTGCCAGCAGTTTGCGGGTGGCGGGCACTGAAGCTTTCTTT.

This chain links TRBV7-9 with TRBJ2-1, with TRBD2 as a possible D gene (6 bases). Germline V CDR1 and CDR2: SEHNR, FQNEAQ (reference sequence). V was pared by 0 bases and J by 9 bases, with 15 bases between. CDR3 size: 15 residues. CDR3 residues: CASSLALGGRGEQFF. The DNA of the CDR3 is TGTGCCAGCAGCTTAGCGCTTGGCGGGCGGGGTGAGCAGTTCTTC. The full variable domain, completed using reference TRBV7-9 and TRBJ2-1, is DTGVSQNPRHKITKRGQNVTFRCDPISEHNRLYWYRQTLGQGPEFLTYFQNEAQLEKSRLLSDRFSAERPKGSFSTLEIQRTEQGDSAMYLCASSLALGGRGEQFFGPGTRLTVL.

In this sample, this clonotype turned up many times. CDR3 nucleotides: TGTGCCAGCAGTTTGGTCAGGGCTTTAGCCAAAAACATTCAGTACTTC. This translates into CASSLVRALAKNIQYF. The V call is TRBV28, the J call TRBJ2-4; D perhaps matches TRBD1 (5 bases). The CDR3 consists of 16 residues. CDR1 and CDR2 (germline): MDHEN, SYDVKM. The germline V and J ends were trimmed by 3 bases and 0 bases, with 12 bases remaining between them.

This clonotype was recorded at least ten times. The chain employs TRBV11-2 and TRBJ1-5, with a tentative D call TRBD1 (6 bases). This CDR3 has 16 residues. V lost 2 bases and J 6 bases, leaving 17 bases between the germline ends. The germline gives CDR1 SGHAT, CDR2 FQNNGV. The CDR3 reads CASSLPETGWGQPQHF. CDR3 nucleotide sequence: TGTGCCAGCAGCTTACCTGAGACAGGATGGGGTCAGCCCCAGCATTTT.

This clonotype was seen many times. The chain recombines TRBV6-5 with TRBJ1-6; 8 positions agree with TRBD1. The V and J ends lost 2 bases and 5 bases, in that order; junction bases with no gene match: 2. CDR1 is MNHEY and CDR2 is SVGAGI in the germline V gene. The CDR3 has 15 amino acids. CDR3 in amino acids: CASSYETGDNSPLHF. The CDR3 region has the DNA TGTGCCAGCAGTTACGAGACAGGGGATAATTCACCCCTCCACTTT.

In its sample, this clonotype was seen a few times. This rearrangement joins TRBV7-2 to TRBJ2-3, with D possibly being TRBD1 (5 bases). CDR3 size: 14 residues. The germline V gene encodes CDR1 SGHTA and CDR2 FQGNSA. V lost 2 bases, J lost 2 bases, and 8 bases lay in between. CDR3 loop: CASSLNRITDTQYF. The CDR3 bases are TGTGCCAGCAGCTTAAACAGGATCACAGATACGCAGTATTTT.

The chain joins TRBV6-2 or TRBV6-3 to TRBJ2-7, with 10 bases lining up with TRBD2. V gave up 6 bases and J gave up 2 bases; unmatched junction bases: 16. Germline V gene sequence: CDR1 MNHEY, CDR2 SVGEGT. The CDR3 extends over 18 amino acids. CDR3 nucleotides: TGTGCCAGCAGCCCGTTTACCCAGCGGGAGGGCCCCACCTACGAGCAGTACTTC. It encodes CASSPFTQREGPTYEQYF.

The rearrangement links TRBV28 to TRBJ1-5; D ambiguous. The CDR3 loop spans 14 amino acids. Deletions cut 5 bases from V and 3 bases from J, with 11 bases between. Germline V gene sequence: CDR1 MDHEN, CDR2 SYDVKM. CDR3 DNA: TGTGCCAGCAGTCCGTTCGGGGACAATCAGCCCCAGCATTTT. This encodes CASSPFGDNQPQHF.

This clonotype was counted ten times or more. The chain joins TRBV5-1 to TRBJ2-1, with D perhaps matching TRBD2 (6 bases). Trimming stripped 0 bases from V and 3 bases from J, with 7 bases between. This CDR3 comprises 14 residues. Germline loops: CDR1 SGHRS, CDR2 YFSETQ. In DNA, the CDR3 is TGCGCCAGCAGCTTGGGGGGACTCTACAATGAGCAGTTCTTC. Protein sequence: CASSLGGLYNEQFF.

This clonotype was recorded a few times. This chain links TRBV4-1 with TRBJ2-3, with 9 bases aligning to TRBD2. Trimming took 4 bases from V and 2 from J; bases not matched to a gene: 7. The CDR3 runs to 16 residues. Looked up from germline, CDR1 is MGHRA and CDR2 is YSYEKL. The CDR3 DNA reads as TGCGCCAGCAGCCGAGGTAGCGGGAGCCCCACAGATACGCAGTATTTT. Translating gives CASSRGSGSPTDTQYF.

The table lists this clonotype with many counts. The CDR3 DNA follows: TGTGCCAGCAGTCCCCAGGGGCCACCGAACACCGGGGAGCTGTTTTTT. This sequence encodes CASSPQGPPNTGELFF. V gene TRBV6-1 combines with J gene TRBJ2-2; weak D call: TRBD1 (6 bases). The CDR3 covers 16 residues. The germline gives CDR1 MNHNS, CDR2 SASEGT. V was cut by 5 bases and J by 0 bases, with 13 bases left in between.

This clonotype was recorded at least ten times. This chain joins TRBV11-2 and TRBJ2-5, with D maybe TRBD2 (6 bases). Germline-derived CDR1 and CDR2 are SGHAT and FQNNGV. This CDR3 has 16 amino acids. V shed 2 bases and J shed 2 bases, with 15 bases lying between them. CDR3 in DNA: TGTGCCAGCAGCTTAATGTCCGGGAGATGGCAAGAGACCCAGTACTTC. This encodes CASSLMSGRWQETQYF.

As for this clonotype: This clone may be a read error of a much larger clone one base away. V usage is TRBV12-3 or TRBV12-4 and J usage is TRBJ2-4, with 11 positions matching TRBD1. The V and J ends lost 7 bases and 13 bases, in that order; junction bases with no gene match: 24. The length of the CDR3 is 18 residues. CDR3 sequence reads: CASTPTGGGQGAMNEQYF. The DNA for the CDR3 is TGTGCCAGCACCCCCACCGGGGGAGGACAGGGGGCAATGAATGAGCAGTACTTC.

As regards this clonotype: An end of the junction differs from the germline gene, which may be a read error. The chain carries TRBV5-1 and TRBJ2-3; D remains unclear. Germline V lookup: CDR1 SGHRS, CDR2 YFSETQ. This CDR3 is 14 amino acids long. The CDR3 loop reads CASSLGGPTDTEYF. CDR3 in DNA: TGCGCCAGCAGCTTGGGGGGTCCTACAGATACGGAGTATTTT.

This clonotype was detected ten times or more. The chain couples TRBV6-5 to TRBJ2-2; TRBD1 agrees at 7 bases. CDR1 MNHEY and CDR2 SVGAGI come from the germline V gene. The V gene end was trimmed by 2 bases and the J gene end by 2 bases; junction bases not matched to a gene: 5. The CDR3 consists of 16 residues. The CDR3 loop reads CASSYLGTANTGELFF. CDR3 nucleotides: TGTGCCAGCAGTTACCTCGGGACAGCTAACACCGGGGAGCTGTTTTTT.

This clonotype was counted ten times or more. The rearrangement joins TRBV28 to TRBJ2-7; tentatively, D is TRBD1 (5 bases). CDR1 and CDR2 from the germline V gene are MDHEN and SYDVKM. The CDR3 extends over 18 amino acids. V lost 2 bases to trimming and J lost 2 bases, with 22 bases between them. The CDR3 DNA sequence: TGTGCCAGCAGTTTACCCAAAATAGGTTTGGGGCGGACCTACGAGCAGTACTTC. This translates into CASSLPKIGLGRTYEQYF.

Worth noting for this clonotype: Given the absence of the conserved phenylalanine or tryptophan at the CDR3 end, a read error is likely. The chain is built from TRBV28 and TRBJ2-1; no definite D call. Trimming cost V 10 bases and J 0 bases, with 13 bases left between them. Germline V lookup: CDR1 MDHEN, CDR2 SYDVKM. The CDR3 covers 14 residues. The chain's CDR3 is CATLDGSSYNEQFS. CDR3 DNA: TGTGCCACCCTGGACGGCAGCTCCTACAATGAGCAGTTCTCC.

This clonotype was seen ten or more times. V gene TRBV18 combines with J gene TRBJ2-5; D gene ambiguous. CDR1 KGHSH and CDR2 LQKENI come from the germline V gene. This CDR3 is 13 amino acids long. V lost 3 bases and J 2 bases, leaving 7 bases between the germline ends. This CDR3 is CASSPFRQETQYF. CDR3 sequence (DNA): TGTGCCAGCTCACCGTTTCGACAAGAGACCCAGTACTTC. Full variable domain (missing parts from reference TRBV18 and TRBJ2-5): NAGVMQNPRHLVRRRGQEARLRCSPMKGHSHVYWYRQLPEEGLKFMVYLQKENIIDESGMPKERFSAEFPKEGPSILRIQQVVRGDSAAYFCASSPFRQETQYFGPGTRLLVL.

This clonotype was seen repeatedly, ten times or more. This chain connects TRBV15 to TRBJ1-2, with TRBD1 identical over 8 bases. V lost 0 bases, J lost 3 bases, and 18 bases stayed unmatched. Germline V CDR1 and CDR2: LNHNV, YYDKDF (reference sequence). The CDR3 length is 20 residues. The CDR3 region has the DNA TGTGCCACCAGCAGAGATTGGGCGTTGACAGGGGTGTGGTGGCACTATGGCTACACCTTC. Protein: CATSRDWALTGVWWHYGYTF.